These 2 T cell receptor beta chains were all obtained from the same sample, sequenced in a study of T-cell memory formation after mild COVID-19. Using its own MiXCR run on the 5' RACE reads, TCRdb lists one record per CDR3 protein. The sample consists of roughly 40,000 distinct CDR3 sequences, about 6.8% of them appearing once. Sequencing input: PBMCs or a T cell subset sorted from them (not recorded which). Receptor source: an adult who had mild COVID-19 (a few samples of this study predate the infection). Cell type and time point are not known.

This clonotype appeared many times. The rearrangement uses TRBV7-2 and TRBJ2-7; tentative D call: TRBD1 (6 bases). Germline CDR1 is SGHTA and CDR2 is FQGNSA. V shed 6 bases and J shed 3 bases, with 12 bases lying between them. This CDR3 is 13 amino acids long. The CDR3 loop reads CASSKQGRYEQYF. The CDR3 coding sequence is TGTGCCAGCAGTAAACAGGGACGCTACGAGCAGTACTTC.

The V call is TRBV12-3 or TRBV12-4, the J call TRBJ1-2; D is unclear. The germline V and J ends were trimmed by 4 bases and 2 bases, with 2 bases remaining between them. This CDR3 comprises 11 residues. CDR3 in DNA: TGTGCCAGCAGTTCGAACTATGGCTACACCTTC. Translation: CASSSNYGYTF.